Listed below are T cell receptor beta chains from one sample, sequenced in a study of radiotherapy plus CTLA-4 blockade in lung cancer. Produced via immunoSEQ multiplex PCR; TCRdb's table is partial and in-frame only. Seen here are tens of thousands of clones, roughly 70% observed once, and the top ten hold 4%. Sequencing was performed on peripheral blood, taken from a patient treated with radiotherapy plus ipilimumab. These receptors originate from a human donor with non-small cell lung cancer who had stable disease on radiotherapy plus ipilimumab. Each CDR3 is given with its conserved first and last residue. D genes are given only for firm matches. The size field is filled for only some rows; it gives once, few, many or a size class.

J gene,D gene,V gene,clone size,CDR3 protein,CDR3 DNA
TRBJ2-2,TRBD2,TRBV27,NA,CASSLASGNTGELFF,TGTGCCAGCAGTTTAGCTAGCGGGAACACCGGGGAGCTGTTTTTT
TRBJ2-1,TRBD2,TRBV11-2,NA,CASSSRLAGGQEQFF,TGTGCCAGCAGCTCCAGACTAGCGGGAGGGCAAGAGCAGTTCTTC
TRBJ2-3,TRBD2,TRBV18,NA,CASSPPTTGALSGSLNTQYF,TGTGCCAGCTCACCACCGACGACAGGAGCACTTAGCGGGAGTTTGAATACGCAGTATTTT
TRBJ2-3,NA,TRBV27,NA,CASTPGLLNTDTQYF,TGTGCCAGCACCCCGGGACTTCTCAACACAGATACGCAGTATTTT
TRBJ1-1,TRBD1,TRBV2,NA,CASSEDRGTEAFF,TGTGCCAGCAGTGAGGACAGGGGAACTGAAGCTTTCTTT
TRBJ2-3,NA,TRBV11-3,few,CASSLHTDTQYF,TGTGCCAGCAGCCTTCACACAGATACGCAGTATTTT
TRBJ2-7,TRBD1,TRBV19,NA,CASSIDRGTYEQYF,TGTGCCAGTAGTATCGACAGGGGAACCTACGAGCAGTACTTC
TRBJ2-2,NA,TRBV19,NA,CASSVTGGELFF,TGTGCCAGTAGTGTAACAGGGGGGGAGCTGTTTTTT
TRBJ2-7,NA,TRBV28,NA,CASSRQRVHRDDEQYF,TGTGCCAGCAGCCGACAACGGGTGCACCGGGACGACGAGCAGTACTTC
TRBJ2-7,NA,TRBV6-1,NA,CASSSGHGAEQYF,TGTGCCAGCAGCTCGGGACACGGGGCCGAGCAGTACTTC
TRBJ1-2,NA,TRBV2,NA,CASSVQGSYGYTF,TGTGCCAGCAGTGTCCAGGGGAGCTATGGCTACACCTTC
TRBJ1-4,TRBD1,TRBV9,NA,CASSVRDSLNEKLFF,TGTGCCAGCAGCGTTAGGGACAGTCTAAATGAAAAACTGTTTTTT
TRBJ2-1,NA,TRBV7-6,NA,CASSLVPFDLERYVNEQFF,TGTGCCAGCAGCTTAGTCCCCTTCGACCTGGAGAGGTATGTCAATGAGCAGTTCTTC
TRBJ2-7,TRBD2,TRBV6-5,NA,CASSPPGGPDEQYF,TGTGCCAGCAGCCCCCCGGGAGGGCCCGACGAGCAGTACTTC
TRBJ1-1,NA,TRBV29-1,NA,CSVEDRSEAFF,TGCAGCGTTGAAGACAGGAGTGAAGCTTTCTTT
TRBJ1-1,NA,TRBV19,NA,CASSSSTGDVGTEAFF,TGTGCCAGTAGTTCCTCGACAGGAGATGTGGGCACTGAAGCTTTCTTT
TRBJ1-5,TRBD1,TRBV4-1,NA,CASSQGRAYGTGGQPQHF,TGCGCCAGCAGCCAAGGCCGAGCCTACGGGACAGGGGGTCAGCCCCAGCATTTT
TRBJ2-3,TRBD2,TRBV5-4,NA,CASSWRLAGFSTDTQYF,TGTGCCAGCAGCTGGAGACTAGCGGGTTTTAGCACAGATACGCAGTATTTT